This TCR beta chain was found in a study of T cell repertoires in cytomegalovirus infection. Looking at the study overall: In public TCR beta signatures, there were indications of both CMV infection and matching HLA type.

TCRdb ran MiXCR on the reads and lists one entry per CDR3 protein. The profile shows approximately 500,000 distinct CDR3 sequences, roughly 34% of them singletons. Overall study findings and caveats: Summed frequency of public TCR beta families distinguished CMV carriers with the relevant HLA.

Trimming stripped 5 bases from V and 3 bases from J, with 14 bases between. CDR1 is LNHDA, CDR2 SQIVND, per germline (reference sequence). This CDR3 region has 15 residues. Concerning this clonotype itself: The antigen is undetermined.

The sequence was obtained from a human donor in good health (CMV status not recorded). Some clones in this sample may be carry-over from other donors' samples. The chain joins TRBV19 to TRBJ2-1, with a weak D call TRBD1 (5 bases). Specimen: cultured PBMCs, collected from culture after CMV antigen stimulation. For the CDR3, the DNA is TGTGCCAGTAGTGGGATTCAGGGCTTCTACAATGAGCAGTTCTTC. Its translation: CASSGIQGFYNEQFF.